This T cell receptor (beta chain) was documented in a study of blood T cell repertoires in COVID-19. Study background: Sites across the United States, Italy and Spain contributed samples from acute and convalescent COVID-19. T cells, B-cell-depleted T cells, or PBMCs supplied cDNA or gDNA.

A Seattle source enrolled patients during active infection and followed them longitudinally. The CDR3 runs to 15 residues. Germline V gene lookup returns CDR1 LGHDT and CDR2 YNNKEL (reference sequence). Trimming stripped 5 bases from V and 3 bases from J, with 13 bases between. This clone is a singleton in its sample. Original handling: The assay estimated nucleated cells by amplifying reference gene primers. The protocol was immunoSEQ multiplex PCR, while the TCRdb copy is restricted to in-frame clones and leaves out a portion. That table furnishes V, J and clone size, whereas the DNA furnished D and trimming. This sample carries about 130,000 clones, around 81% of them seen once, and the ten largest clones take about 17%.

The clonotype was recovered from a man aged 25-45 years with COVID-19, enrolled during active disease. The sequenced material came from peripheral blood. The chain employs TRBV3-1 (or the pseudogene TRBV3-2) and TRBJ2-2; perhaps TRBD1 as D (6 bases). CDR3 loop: CASSSQQGYTGELFF. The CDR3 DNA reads TGTGCCAGCAGCTCCCAACAGGGATACACCGGGGAGCTGTTTTTT.